This is a list of T cell receptor beta chains from one sample in a study of human T cells and chemical hapten exposure. TCRdb re-analysed the RACE reads in MiXCR, keeping a single row per CDR3 protein. The sample lists 95,000 to 100,000 distinct CDR3 sequences, about an eighth occurring once. The source material was whole blood, sampled in connection with sensitization to the hapten diphenylcyclopropenone (DPC). The receptors stem from a woman between 35 and 50 years old with alopecia areata. Some clones in this sample may be carry-over from other donors' samples. CDR3s include the opening cysteine and the closing phenylalanine or tryptophan. The D gene is left open where the match is weak. Clone size is not always given. Where it is, it says once, few, many or a class for expanded clones.

>TRBJ1-4|TRBV28|.|.
CASSFPGQGEKLFF
TGTGCCAGCAGTTTTCCGGGACAAGGGGAAAAACTGTTTTTT
>TRBJ1-4|TRBV13|few|TRBD1
CASSFSRDRGFEKLFF
TGTGCCAGCAGCTTCTCCCGGGACAGGGGGTTTGAAAAACTGTTTTTT
>TRBJ2-6|TRBV7-6|.|.
CASSFKPWLSGANVLTF
TGTGCCAGCAGCTTCAAGCCGTGGCTCTCTGGGGCCAACGTCCTGACTTTC
>TRBJ2-1|TRBV6-1|many|.
CASSPSEYNEQFF
TGTGCCAGCAGCCCCAGCGAGTACAATGAGCAGTTCTTC
>TRBJ1-1|TRBV20-1|few|.
CSASSGWGYTEAFF
TGCAGTGCTAGTTCGGGGTGGGGCTACACTGAAGCTTTCTTT
>TRBJ1-5|TRBV5-5|few|.
CASSLYDNQPQHF
TGTGCCAGCAGCTTATACGATAATCAGCCCCAGCATTTT
>TRBJ2-1|TRBV19|few|.
CASSIKRRDNEQFF
TGTGCCAGTAGTATCAAGCGGAGGGACAATGAGCAGTTCTTC
>TRBJ2-2|TRBV27|.|TRBD1
CASTQTGVSSTGELFF
TGTGCCAGCACCCAGACAGGGGTCAGTAGTACCGGGGAGCTGTTTTTT
>TRBJ2-5|TRBV29-1|many|.
CSVPGQETQYF
TGCAGCGTTCCTGGGCAAGAGACCCAGTACTTC
>TRBJ2-1|TRBV6-5|.|.
CASSHPASGEQFF
TGTGCCAGCAGCCACCCCGCCTCGGGTGAACAGTTCTTC
>TRBJ2-5|TRBV2|few|.
CASSNHETQYF
TGTGCCAGCAGCAACCATGAGACCCAGTACTTC
>TRBJ1-5|TRBV6-2/TRBV6-3|.|.
CASSYRTNQPQHF
TGTGCCAGCAGTTACAGGACCAATCAGCCCCAGCATTTT
>TRBJ2-3|TRBV11-1|.|.
CASSLSGTQGTQYF
TGTGCCAGCAGCTTGTCCGGGACCCAGGGTACGCAGTATTTT
>TRBJ2-2|TRBV7-6|few|.
CASSLIPFEGAGELFF
TGTGCCAGCAGCTTAATCCCCTTCGAAGGAGCCGGGGAGCTGTTTTTT
>TRBJ1-5|TRBV6-5|many|.
CASSYQAGRPQHF
TGTGCCAGCAGTTACCAGGCAGGGAGGCCCCAGCATTTT
>TRBJ2-1|TRBV12-3/TRBV12-4|many|.
CASREVSYNEQFF
TGTGCCAGCAGAGAAGTCTCCTACAATGAGCAGTTCTTC
>TRBJ1-2|TRBV7-8|few|.
CASSTQGRLGYGYTF
TGTGCCAGCAGCACTCAGGGTCGGCTAGGCTATGGCTACACCTTC
>TRBJ2-2|TRBV6-2/TRBV6-3|few|.
CASSPHAGELFF
TGTGCCAGCAGCCCACATGCCGGGGAGCTGTTTTTT